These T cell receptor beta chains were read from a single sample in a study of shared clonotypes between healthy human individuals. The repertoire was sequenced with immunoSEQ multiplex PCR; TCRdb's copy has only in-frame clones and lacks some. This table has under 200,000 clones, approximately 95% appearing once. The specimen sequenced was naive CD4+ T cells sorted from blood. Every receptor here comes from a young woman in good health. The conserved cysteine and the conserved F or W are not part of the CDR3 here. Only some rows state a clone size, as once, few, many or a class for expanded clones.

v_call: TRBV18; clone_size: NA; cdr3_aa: ASSQRGTSSYEQY
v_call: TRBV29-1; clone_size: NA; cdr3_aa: SVEDYGQPQH
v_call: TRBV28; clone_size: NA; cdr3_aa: ASNLDGKTGELF
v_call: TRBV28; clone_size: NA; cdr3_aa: ASSLHGTSGSYEQY
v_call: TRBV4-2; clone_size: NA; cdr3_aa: ASSQADMSSYEQY
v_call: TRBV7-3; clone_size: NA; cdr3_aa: ASSLHVGQANEQY
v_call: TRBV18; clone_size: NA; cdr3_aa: ASSLQGNEAF
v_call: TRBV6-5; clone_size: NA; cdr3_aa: ASSRNRGRFEKLF
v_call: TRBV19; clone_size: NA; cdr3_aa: ASSMVDGTEAF
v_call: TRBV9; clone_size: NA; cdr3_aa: ASSGRQGPYGYT
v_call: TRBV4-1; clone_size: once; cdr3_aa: ASSHALGREGRSLHPAQY
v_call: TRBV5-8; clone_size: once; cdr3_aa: ASRIPGTAVNEKLF
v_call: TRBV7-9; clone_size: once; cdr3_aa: ASSLGSRSGTDTQY
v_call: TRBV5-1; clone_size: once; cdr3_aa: ASSPRLAASYNEQF
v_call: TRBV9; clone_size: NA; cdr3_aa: ASSTSGLPDQETQY
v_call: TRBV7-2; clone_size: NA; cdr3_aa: ARAAGANVLT
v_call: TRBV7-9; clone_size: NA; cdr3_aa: ASSRIQDEAF
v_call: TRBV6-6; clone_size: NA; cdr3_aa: ASSHRDRGIEQY
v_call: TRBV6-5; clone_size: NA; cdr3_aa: ASSFAGTGDYEQY
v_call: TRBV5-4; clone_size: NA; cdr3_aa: ASSSGTSVSTDTQY
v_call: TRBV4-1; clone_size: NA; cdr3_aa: ASSQERGTEAF
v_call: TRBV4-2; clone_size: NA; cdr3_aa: ASSQRGSGRRYEQY
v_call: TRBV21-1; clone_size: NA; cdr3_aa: ATQRLMSGSYEQY